The TCR beta chain under discussion was sequenced for a study of cytomegalovirus exposure and HLA in healthy donors. V was trimmed by 4 bases and J by 0 bases, leaving 17 bases between them. Germline-derived CDR1 and CDR2 are SGHKS and YYEKEE (reference sequence). This CDR3 region has 18 residues. Use of 60 Vbeta and 13 Jbeta primers characterized the PCR. In the authors' workflow: Unique TCR beta chains numbered 80 million to 95 million in a later analysis, with around 11 million shared. Method: immunoSEQ multiplex PCR; TCRdb's copy keeps in-frame clones and lacks some. Clone size and the V and J calls come from that table; the DNA yielded D and trimming. The sample lists roughly 170,000 clones, 80% seen once, with 0.5% to 0.8% in the top ten. The sample holds one count of this clone.

The chain links TRBV5-5 to TRBJ2-6; possibly TRBD2 for D (5 bases). This receptor was identified in a boy aged 10-17 years in good health and CMV-seronegative. Input material: PBMCs. For the CDR3, the DNA is TGTGCCAGCAGCACCGGACGGGATTTCTTCTCTGGGGCCAACGTCCTGACTTTC. Protein: CASSTGRDFFSGANVLTF.